Listed below are T cell receptor beta chains from one sample, sequenced in a study of CD8+ T cells in alopecia areata. TCRdb keeps only in-frame clones here, not all; method: immunoSEQ multiplex PCR. Of over 200,000 clones in the sample, roughly 57% were seen once. The material sequenced was CD4+ T cells sorted from blood, taken at week 0. These receptors were collected from a human donor with alopecia areata. Each CDR3 is given with its conserved first and last residue. The D gene is left open where the match is weak. Expanded clones are given a class, and other clones once, few, many or no size at all.

- | - | TRBJ1-1 | TRBV30 | TGTGCCTGGAGTGTAACACCCAACACTGAAGCTTTCTTT | CAWSVTPNTEAFF
- | once | TRBJ2-2 | TRBV4-1 | TGCGCCAGCAGCCAGGGACCCAAGGGACCCGGCAACACCGGGGAGCTGTTTTTT | CASSQGPKGPGNTGELFF
TRBD2 | - | TRBJ2-1 | TRBV18 | TGTGCCAGCTCAATACCCGGGACTAGCCGCGACAATGAGCAGTTCTTC | CASSIPGTSRDNEQFF
TRBD1 | - | TRBJ2-7 | TRBV30 | TGTGCCTGGAGCCTACCAGGGGGTATCGACGAGCAGTACTTC | CAWSLPGGIDEQYF
- | - | TRBJ2-7 | TRBV7-9 | TGTGCCAGCAGCAGTACAGGGTACGGGCAGTACTTC | CASSSTGYGQYF
TRBD1 | - | TRBJ1-1 | TRBV30 | TGTGCCTGGAGTGTACATCAGGGGGGAGCCCCGGAGGTAGCTTTCTTT | CAWSVHQGGAPEVAFF
- | - | TRBJ2-1 | TRBV6-5 | TGTGCCAGCAGCCTATCGGGACTCGCATACAATGAGCAGTTCTTC | CASSLSGLAYNEQFF
- | few | TRBJ1-4 | TRBV2 | TGTGCCAGCAGTTTTACGGGGGTTACTAATGAAAAACTGTTTTTT | CASSFTGVTNEKLFF
TRBD1 | - | TRBJ1-1 | TRBV30 | TGTGCCTGGAGTGTACAACAGGGGACTGAAGCTTTCTTT | CAWSVQQGTEAFF
- | - | TRBJ1-1 | TRBV7-9 | TGTGCCAGCAGCGTCACGGCGGGGGTAGCTTTCTTT | CASSVTAGVAFF